The clone carrying this TCR beta chain was seen a few times. What it binds is not known. These data originate in a study of T cell repertoires in cytomegalovirus infection. For the study at large: Both CMV infection and a matching HLA type were indicated by public TCR beta signatures.

The ends lost 1 base at V and 6 bases at J; junction bases unmatched: 8. Germline lookup yields CDR1 SGHVS and CDR2 FNYEAQ. The CDR3 contains 16 residues. TCRdb passed the reads through MiXCR, listing each CDR3 protein once. The sample records fewer than 650,000 distinct CDR3 sequences, just under 40% being singletons. General observations from the study: Cumulative frequency of public TCR beta families picked out carriers of CMV plus the relevant HLA. In two of eight donors, the top clonotype was HLA-C-restricted CMV-specific.

Specimen: cultured PBMCs, collected from culture after CMV antigen stimulation. This clonotype was sampled from a human donor in good health (CMV status not recorded). Some clones in this sample may be carry-over from other donors' samples. This chain connects TRBV7-6 to TRBJ2-2; 7 bases fit TRBD1. CDR3 coding DNA: TGTGCCAGCAGCTTAGGACAGGGTGATTTGGCCGGGGAGCTGTTTTTT. Translated: CASSLGQGDLAGELFF.